This is a list of T cell receptor beta chains from one sample in a study of T cells in narcolepsy. The data were produced by immunoSEQ multiplex PCR, yet TCRdb's version contains in-frame clones alone and is incomplete. The sample has 20,000 to 25,000 clones, 70% to 90% seen once. The source material was memory (CD45RA-) CD4+ T cells from blood. Every receptor here comes from a human donor in good health. Each CDR3 is given with its conserved first and last residue. The order of the fields is clone size, V gene, D gene, J gene, CDR3 protein, CDR3 DNA. The D gene is left open where the match is weak. Clone size, where shown, is once, few, many, or a class for clones that have expanded.

abundance: few; v_gene: TRBV11-1; d_gene: TRBD1; j_gene: TRBJ2-4; CDR3aa: CASSLAQTGKNIQYF; CDR3nt: TGTGCCAGCAGCTTAGCGCAGACAGGGAAAAACATTCAGTACTTC
abundance: .; v_gene: TRBV28; d_gene: TRBD1; j_gene: TRBJ1-2; CDR3aa: CASSAQGAHYTF; CDR3nt: TGTGCCAGCAGCGCACAGGGGGCCCACTACACCTTC
abundance: once; v_gene: TRBV6-1; d_gene: TRBD1; j_gene: TRBJ1-6; CDR3aa: CASSEHRGNSPLHF; CDR3nt: TGTGCCAGCAGTGAACACAGGGGCAATTCACCCCTCCACTTT
abundance: .; v_gene: TRBV29-1; d_gene: TRBD2; j_gene: TRBJ2-7; CDR3aa: CSVGGAGGRYEQYF; CDR3nt: TGCAGCGTTGGGGGGGCGGGGGGCCGTTACGAGCAGTACTTC
abundance: .; v_gene: TRBV14; d_gene: .; j_gene: TRBJ1-6; CDR3aa: CASSQTASYNSPLHF; CDR3nt: TGTGCCAGCAGCCAGACAGCCTCCTATAATTCACCCCTCCACTTT
abundance: once; v_gene: TRBV28; d_gene: .; j_gene: TRBJ1-1; CDR3aa: CASGLRTAQNTEAFF; CDR3nt: TGTGCCAGCGGCCTAAGGACGGCACAGAACACTGAAGCTTTCTTT
abundance: few; v_gene: TRBV7-9; d_gene: .; j_gene: TRBJ2-7; CDR3aa: CASSLPGRPKQYF; CDR3nt: TGTGCCAGCAGCTTACCGGGGCGTCCAAAGCAGTACTTC
abundance: .; v_gene: TRBV27; d_gene: .; j_gene: TRBJ2-7; CDR3aa: CASSFGRGQTYEQYF; CDR3nt: TGTGCCAGCAGTTTCGGGAGGGGGCAGACCTACGAGCAGTACTTC
abundance: .; v_gene: TRBV5-4; d_gene: .; j_gene: TRBJ2-3; CDR3aa: CASTSGGVGADTQYF; CDR3nt: TGTGCCAGCACTTCCGGAGGGGTGGGCGCAGATACGCAGTATTTT
abundance: .; v_gene: TRBV6-6; d_gene: .; j_gene: TRBJ1-5; CDR3aa: CASSDPRGGKPQHF; CDR3nt: TGTGCCAGCAGTGACCCCAGGGGAGGCAAGCCCCAGCATTTT
abundance: .; v_gene: TRBV5-1; d_gene: TRBD2; j_gene: TRBJ2-5; CDR3aa: CASRGGSGQETQYF; CDR3nt: TGCGCCAGCAGGGGGGGGTCGGGTCAAGAGACCCAGTACTTC
abundance: .; v_gene: TRBV13; d_gene: TRBD2; j_gene: TRBJ2-1; CDR3aa: CASSLRPGTSGRLNEQFF; CDR3nt: TGTGCCAGCAGCTTACGGCCCGGGACTAGCGGGAGACTAAATGAGCAGTTCTTC
abundance: .; v_gene: TRBV30; d_gene: .; j_gene: TRBJ2-2; CDR3aa: CAWSGRAPTNTGELFF; CDR3nt: TGTGCCTGGAGTGGCAGGGCCCCTACGAACACCGGGGAGCTGTTTTTT
abundance: .; v_gene: TRBV7-6; d_gene: .; j_gene: TRBJ2-5; CDR3aa: CASTRKHQETQYF; CDR3nt: TGTGCCAGCACCCGAAAGCACCAAGAGACCCAGTACTTC
abundance: .; v_gene: TRBV5-5; d_gene: TRBD1; j_gene: TRBJ2-7; CDR3aa: CASSSEGQVLYEQYF; CDR3nt: TGTGCCAGCAGCTCGGAGGGACAGGTTCTCTACGAGCAGTACTTC
abundance: .; v_gene: TRBV6-5; d_gene: .; j_gene: TRBJ2-2; CDR3aa: CASSSSVGTGELFF; CDR3nt: TGTGCCAGCAGTTCATCTGTCGGTACCGGGGAGCTGTTTTTT
abundance: .; v_gene: TRBV7-2; d_gene: .; j_gene: TRBJ1-1; CDR3aa: CASSLYRLEAFF; CDR3nt: TGTGCCAGCAGCTTATATCGACTTGAAGCTTTCTTT
abundance: .; v_gene: TRBV11-2; d_gene: .; j_gene: TRBJ2-1; CDR3aa: CASSVPGNEQFF; CDR3nt: TGTGCCAGCAGCGTTCCGGGTAATGAGCAGTTCTTC
abundance: .; v_gene: TRBV19; d_gene: TRBD2; j_gene: TRBJ2-7; CDR3aa: CASSTGGGPYEQYF; CDR3nt: TGTGCCAGTAGTACGGGAGGGGGACCCTACGAGCAGTACTTC
abundance: .; v_gene: TRBV28; d_gene: TRBD2; j_gene: TRBJ2-3; CDR3aa: CASSLSPSGRAEDTQYF; CDR3nt: TGTGCCAGCAGTTTGTCCCCTAGCGGGAGGGCCGAAGATACGCAGTATTTT
abundance: .; v_gene: TRBV2; d_gene: TRBD2; j_gene: TRBJ2-7; CDR3aa: CASSEAWGLAGGGTDF; CDR3nt: TGTGCCAGCAGTGAAGCGTGGGGACTAGCGGGAGGAGGGACGGACTTC
abundance: .; v_gene: TRBV19; d_gene: TRBD2; j_gene: TRBJ2-1; CDR3aa: CASIGPSGRASEQFF; CDR3nt: TGTGCCAGTATAGGGCCTAGCGGGAGGGCTTCGGAGCAGTTCTTC